The T cell receptor beta chain under discussion was sequenced for a study of Ad26.COV2.S vaccination and SARS-CoV-2 variants (dated by TCRdb to the early 2020s). Background for the entire study: The specificity and breadth of SARS-CoV-2-reactive T cell receptors after Ad26.COV2.S vaccination were assessed by TCRbeta repertoire sequencing. The TCR-sequenced set comprised about 30 samples: some 20 Ad26.COV2.S vaccine recipients, 5 placebo recipients and 8 SARS-CoV-2 convalescent individuals. The research as a whole found: The authors noted that the TCR breadth and depth analyses may have underestimated total T cell responses. After vaccination, spike-specific CD8+ and CD4+ T cell responses were reported to show substantial breadth. Higher spike-specific TCR breadth was observed in Ad26.COV2.S recipients than in placebo recipients (P = 0.0014). Non-spike TCR breadth was comparable between vaccine and placebo recipients, consistent with the vaccine containing only spike.

Comment on this clone: No cognate antigen has been identified for it. Base qualities are missing; no much larger clone stands one base away.

TCRbeta CDR3 regions were sequenced with the immunoSEQ Assay. After extraction, genomic DNA underwent amplification by bias-controlled multiplex PCR, followed by high-throughput sequencing. In the source study's methods: To quantify the absolute abundance of every unique TCRbeta CDR3 region, sequences were collapsed and filtered. T cell fraction was estimated by normalizing TCRbeta template counts to usable DNA, with usable DNA measured through amplification of reference genes found in all nucleated cells. Repertoire TCRs were annotated as SARS-CoV-2-specific when V gene, CDR3 amino acid sequence and J gene were exactly matched to a known reactive TCR set. The reference SARS-CoV-2 TCR set came from MIRA and was filtered for enrichment in COVID-19-positive ImmuneCODE repertoires, removing public or cross-reactive TCRs. Using the MIRA antigens, annotated TCRs were further analysed by specific ORF or by position within an ORF. Breadth was defined as annotated unique rearrangements over total unique productive rearrangements; depth was the summed frequency of those rearrangements. Two-sided Wilcoxon rank-sum tests were applied when comparing TCR breadth between groups. TCRdb retrieved this table from immuneACCESS and kept in-frame rearrangements only. Not all clones are present; in checked studies, unresolved V genes account for under half, and no reason is known for the remainder. The V and J calls and the clone size are those of that table, but D and trimming were determined from the DNA. The sample has around 100,000 clones on record, around 82% of them singletons. The top ten clonotypes cover 15% to 20% of the sample.

The germline V gene specifies SGDLS as CDR1 and YYNGEE as CDR2. V and J lose 3 bases and 1 base, and a span of 11 bases separates them. The cysteine opens and the phenylalanine closes a CDR3 of 15 amino acids. The CDR3 DNA has 45 bases and is translated from base 1. The time point label, as the study defines it: individuals recovered from natural SARS-CoV-2 infection. Recombination joined TRBV9 with TRBJ1-5; confidence is insufficient to name the D gene. Source: peripheral blood, taken after recovery from COVID-19. The receptor's source is a human donor who had recovered from COVID-19. The nucleotide sequence reads as follows: TGTGCCAGCAGCGCCTTACCTCAAAGCAATCAGCCCCAGCATTTT. This translates into CASSALPQSNQPQHF.